The 9 T cell receptor beta chains below come from one sample, sequenced in a study of T cell responses to AZD1222 COVID-19 vaccine. Repertoires were generated with immunoSEQ multiplex PCR, while TCRdb's copy carries only in-frame clones and drops some. Of 85,000 to 90,000 clones detected, roughly 87% appear once; the ten largest clones hold less than 6%. The material was peripheral blood, obtained 28 days after the second AZD1222 dose. The receptors were sampled from an adult who received the AZD1222 COVID-19 vaccine.

This sequence joins TRBV15 and TRBJ1-3, with D possibly being TRBD1 (5 bases). Germline V lookup: CDR1 LNHNV, CDR2 YYDKDF (reference sequence). CDR3 length: 15 residues. Trimming stripped 2 bases from V and 7 bases from J, with 15 bases between. CDR3 DNA sequence: TGTGCCACCAGCAGACTTGGGACTTCGGGGAACACCATATATTTT. Protein product: CATSRLGTSGNTIYF.

V usage is TRBV12-3 or TRBV12-4 and J usage is TRBJ1-1; D remains unclear. The CDR3 is 12 residues long. V lost 7 bases and J 0 bases, leaving 6 bases between the germline ends. CDR3 in amino acids: CASTSLNTEAFF. The CDR3 DNA is TGTGCCAGCACCAGTTTGAACACTGAAGCTTTCTTT.

The chain joins TRBV12-3 or TRBV12-4 to TRBJ1-6; D gene uncertain. The ends were cut back, 3 bases at V and 13 bases at J, with 1 base in the middle. The CDR3 consists of 9 residues. The CDR3: CASSFPLHF. The CDR3, as DNA: TGTGCCAGCAGTTTCCCCCTCCACTTT.

V and J are TRBV5-1 and TRBJ1-2, with TRBD1 matching over 10 bases. CDR1 and CDR2 from the germline V gene are SGHRS and YFSETQ. The junction had 9 bases not matched to a gene; V was cut back by 4 bases and J by 6 bases. This CDR3 contains 15 residues. The CDR3 coding sequence is TGCGCCAGCAGCCATTCACCGGGACAGGGGAATGGCTACACCTTC. It specifies CASSHSPGQGNGYTF.

A single count supports this clone. This rearrangement joins TRBV28 to TRBJ2-7; perhaps TRBD1 as D (5 bases). The V gene's germline CDR1 is MDHEN and CDR2 SYDVKM. The CDR3 loop spans 14 amino acids. V lost 2 bases to trimming and J lost 3 bases, with 11 bases between them. The CDR3 sequence is CASSLGAGFYEQYF. CDR3 sequence (DNA): TGTGCCAGCAGTTTAGGGGCAGGTTTCTACGAGCAGTACTTC.

The chain combines TRBV28 with TRBJ1-1; D unresolved. Germline CDR1 and CDR2: MDHEN and SYDVKM. The CDR3 sequence is 13 residues long. With 3 bases removed from V and 4 bases from J, the gap between germline ends came to 9 bases. CDR3 sequence reads: CASSLMTRTEAFF. Written as DNA, the CDR3 is TGTGCCAGCAGTTTGATGACACGCACTGAAGCTTTCTTT.

J is TRBJ2-1 and V is TRBV5-4; D may match TRBD1 or TRBD2 (5 bases each). This CDR3 has 16 amino acids. Per germline, CDR1 SGHNT and CDR2 YYREEE (reference sequence). Trimming removed 0 bases from V and 9 bases from J, with 19 bases in between. The CDR3 DNA is TGTGCCAGCAGCTTGGGGGAAGAGAAGGCCGGGACTGAGCAGTTCTTC. Protein sequence: CASSLGEEKAGTEQFF.

This chain joins TRBV19 and TRBJ1-5; D is uncertain. The V end was cut by 3 bases, the J end by 7 bases, with 10 bases between. CDR1 is LNHDA and CDR2 is SQIVND in the germline V gene (reference sequence). The CDR3 runs 13 residues. DNA of the CDR3: TGTGCCAGTAGTATGGGGATCAGCCAGCCCCAGCATTTT. Translation: CASSMGISQPQHF.

This rearrangement joins TRBV4-1 to TRBJ2-1; 7 positions agree with TRBD1. The CDR3 runs to 13 residues. Germline V gene data show CDR1 as MGHRA and CDR2 as YSYEKL. The J segment lost 9 bases and the V segment lost 2 bases, leaving 4 bases of the junction unmatched. The CDR3 DNA is TGCGCCAGCAGCCAAATAGGGGGCGGTGAGCAGTTCTTC. Translation: CASSQIGGGEQFF.